The present T cell receptor (beta chain) was sequenced within a study of CD4 T cell repertoires in COVID-19. The overall study: Relabeled CFSE-low cells, IL-2-expanded for about 10 days, met spikes from other coronaviruses. General study results and limits: Sharing of several most expanded SARS-CoV-2-reactive clonotypes across memory subsets suggested intraclonal diversification. SARS-CoV and/or HKU1 spike cultures shared between roughly 7 and 28% of SARS-CoV-2 clonotypes.

A remark on this clone: Its target is not known.

No culture step preceded sequencing of the ex vivo isolated memory T cells. The V and J ends lost 6 bases and 9 bases respectively, with 17 bases between them. The length of the CDR3 is 14 residues. CDR1 and CDR2 from the germline V gene are SEHNR and FQNEAQ (reference sequence). Libraries were prepared by immunoSEQ multiplex PCR; TCRdb keeps only in-frame clonotypes and omits some of them. This sample carries more than 65,000 clones, 83% of them seen once, and the ten largest clones take approximately 0.55%. The sample consisted of CD4+ T cells from peripheral blood, taken after recovery from COVID-19. The chain couples TRBV7-9 to TRBJ1-4; D not resolved. The receptor was derived from a human donor who had COVID-19. The DNA of the CDR3 is TGTGCCAGCAGATCTGACGGGCTCGGCCAAAAACTGTTTTTT. It codes for CASRSDGLGQKLFF.